The 18 T cell receptor beta chains given below trace back to one sample, sequenced in a study of CD8 T cells in Susac syndrome. Random hexamers primed reverse transcription of about 0.45 to 1 ug RNA. TCRdb independently ran MiXCR on the immunoSEQ multiplex PCR reads; one entry per CDR3 protein. The repertoire holds roughly 100,000 distinct CDR3 sequences, with roughly 94% as singletons. The specimen sequenced was CD8+ T cells from PBMCs. The receptors stem from a human donor with Susac syndrome.

The genes are TRBV5-1 and TRBJ2-3; D possibly corresponds to TRBD1 (6 bases). The germline V gene encodes CDR1 SGHRS and CDR2 YFSETQ. Trimming left V 0 bases short and J 2 bases short, with 19 bases between. This CDR3 has 18 amino acids. CDR3 residues: CASSLAEMGHTYTDTQYF. The CDR3 DNA reads as TGCGCCAGCAGCTTGGCCGAAATGGGACACACTTACACAGATACGCAGTATTTT.

This clonotype has only one observation. J is TRBJ2-1 and V is TRBV6-5; 9 positions agree with TRBD2. With 2 bases clipped from V and 9 bases from J, the junction kept 8 bases outside the gene matches. This CDR3 is 15 amino acids long. Germline-derived CDR1 and CDR2 are MNHEY and SVGAGI. This chain's CDR3 is CASSYTAGGHGEQFF. The CDR3 bases are TGTGCCAGCAGTTACACTGCGGGGGGGCATGGTGAGCAGTTCTTC.

The chain combines TRBV6-4 with TRBJ2-2, with D maybe TRBD1 (6 bases). This CDR3 region has 15 residues. V lost 0 bases and J lost 6, with 11 bases in between. Germline values: CDR1 MRHNA, CDR2 SNTAGT. In DNA form, the CDR3 reads TGTGCCAGCAGTGACTCGACTCAGGGGCCCGGGGAGCTGTTTTTT. Translating gives CASSDSTQGPGELFF.

The chain links TRBV5-4 to TRBJ2-5, with 7 bases matching TRBD2. Germline assignment: CDR1 SGHNT and CDR2 YYREEE (reference sequence). J lost 3 bases, V lost 0 bases, and 5 bases had no gene match. CDR3 length: 15 amino acids. This chain's CDR3 is CASSLVGGGKETQYF. DNA of the CDR3: TGTGCCAGCAGCTTGGTTGGCGGGGGAAAAGAGACCCAGTACTTC.

This clonotype appeared once. This chain uses TRBV7-9 with TRBJ1-5, with D uncertain. The V end lost 5 bases, the J end lost 1 base, and 3 bases lay between the germline ends. Per the germline V gene, CDR1 is SEHNR and CDR2 is FQNEAQ (reference sequence). This CDR3 region has 12 residues. DNA of the CDR3: TGTGCCAGCAGCCTAAGCAATCAGCCCCAGCATTTT. Amino acid sequence: CASSLSNQPQHF.

The rearrangement links TRBV7-8 to TRBJ2-3; 13 bases fit TRBD2. J was trimmed by 4 bases and V by 4 bases; bases with no gene match: 2. Germline V gene data show CDR1 as SGHVS and CDR2 as FQNEAQ. The CDR3 loop spans 15 amino acids. The CDR3 nucleotides read TGTGCCAGCAGCTCGGGACTAGCGGGGTCAGATACGCAGTATTTT. This codes for CASSSGLAGSDTQYF.

The J gene is TRBJ1-5, the V gene TRBV12-5, with D unresolved. This CDR3 is 15 amino acids long. V was pared by 6 bases and J by 2 bases, with 14 bases between. Germline values: CDR1 LGHNT, CDR2 FRNRAP. The CDR3 sequence is CASGHPDGGNQPQHF. The DNA for the CDR3 is TGTGCTAGTGGCCACCCCGACGGGGGCAATCAGCCCCAGCATTTT.

About this clonotype itself: The junction and the germline gene differ at one end; a read error may be behind it. The genes are TRBV7-9 and TRBJ1-1, with 8 bases lining up with TRBD1. There are 15 residues in the CDR3. Per germline, CDR1 SEHNR and CDR2 FQNEAQ (reference sequence). CDR3 bases: TGTGCCAGCAGCTTACCCGACAGGGGAGAGGATGAAGTTTTCTTT. Translation gives CASSLPDRGEDEVFF.

This clonotype rates as medium-sized. The chain employs TRBV4-3 and TRBJ2-3; 8 nucleotides agree with TRBD1. Germline V CDR1 and CDR2: LGHNA, YSLEER. The CDR3 consists of 16 residues. V gave up 0 bases and J gave up 3 bases; unmatched junction bases: 5. CDR3 sequence (DNA): TGCGCCAGCAGCCAAGACAGGACAGGGAGAACAGATACGCAGTATTTT. Residues: CASSQDRTGRTDTQYF.

The CDR3 spells CASSSPVGQGASGANVLTF. As DNA, the CDR3 is TGTGCCAGCAGCTCCCCGGTGGGACAGGGGGCCTCGGGGGCCAACGTCCTGACTTTC. The chain is built from TRBV7-9 and TRBJ2-6, with 12 bases matching TRBD1. V was pared by 4 bases and J by 4 bases, with 11 bases of the junction left unmatched. Per the germline V gene, CDR1 is SEHNR and CDR2 is FQNEAQ (reference sequence). The CDR3 runs 19 residues.

The chain is built from TRBV5-1 and TRBJ1-1, with D perhaps TRBD1 (5 bases). V was cut by 0 bases and J by 0 bases, with 9 bases left in between. The CDR3 is made up of 15 amino acids. Germline CDR1 and CDR2: SGHRS and YFSETQ. The CDR3 spells CASSLEAGLNTEAFF. CDR3 DNA sequence: TGCGCCAGCAGCTTGGAGGCAGGGCTGAACACTGAAGCTTTCTTT. The complete variable domain, with remaining parts taken from reference TRBV5-1 and TRBJ1-1, reads KAGVTQTPRYLIKTRGQQVTLSCSPISGHRSVSWYQQTPGQGLQFLFEYFSETQRNKGNFPGRFSGRQFSNSRSEMNVSTLELGDSALYLCASSLEAGLNTEAFFGQGTRLTVV.

Here the CDR3 reads CAVPGQGNTQYF. The CDR3 DNA follows: TGTGCCGTCCCGGGACAAGGGAATACGCAGTATTTT. The chain couples TRBV11-2 to TRBJ2-3, with D tentatively TRBD1 (6 bases). CDR3 length equals 12 residues. The V and J ends lost 11 bases and 7 bases respectively, with 16 bases between them. The germline gives CDR1 SGHAT, CDR2 FQNNGV.

CDR3 sequence (DNA): TGCGCCAGCAGCTTAGGACAGCCTTCTCGTAATTCACCCCTCCACTTT. It yields the protein CASSLGQPSRNSPLHF. The chain recombines TRBV5-1 with TRBJ1-6, with a tentative D call TRBD1 (6 bases). Germline CDR1 and CDR2: SGHRS and YFSETQ. Trimming cost V 2 bases and J 6 bases, with 15 bases left between them. The CDR3 consists of 16 residues. Full variable domain (remainder filled in from reference TRBV5-1 and TRBJ1-6): KAGVTQTPRYLIKTRGQQVTLSCSPISGHRSVSWYQQTPGQGLQFLFEYFSETQRNKGNFPGRFSGRQFSNSRSEMNVSTLELGDSALYLCASSLGQPSRNSPLHFGNGTRLTVT.

This chain connects TRBV2 to TRBJ2-1; D remains unclear. The CDR3 runs to 12 residues. Germline V gene data show CDR1 as SNHLY and CDR2 as FYNNEI. Deletions cut 6 bases from V and 8 bases from J, with 11 bases between. CDR3 sequence (DNA): TGTGCCAGCAGCCACAAAGCGTATGAGCAGTTCTTC. Protein: CASSHKAYEQFF.

V usage is TRBV9 and J usage is TRBJ2-7; 7 nucleotides match TRBD1. Germline CDR1 is SGDLS and CDR2 is YYNGEE. Germline trimming cut 4 bases from V and 3 bases from J; bases unmatched to any gene: 7. The CDR3 contains 14 residues. The CDR3 sequence: CASSPWDRGYEQYF. The CDR3 region has the DNA TGTGCCAGCAGCCCCTGGGACAGAGGCTACGAGCAGTACTTC.

V is TRBV9 and J is TRBJ1-1; tentatively, D is TRBD1 (6 bases). CDR3 size: 15 residues. Between the trimmed V and J ends, which lost 3 bases and 6 bases, there was a span of 18 bases. Per the germline V gene, CDR1 is SGDLS and CDR2 is YYNGEE. This chain's CDR3 is CASSATFTGNPEAFF. CDR3 DNA sequence: TGTGCCAGCAGCGCGACCTTTACAGGGAATCCTGAAGCTTTCTTT.

V is TRBV27 and J is TRBJ1-3; D is unresolved. CDR3 length: 15 amino acids. The germline V gene has CDR1 MNHEY and CDR2 SMNVEV (reference sequence). V dropped 5 bases and J dropped 1 base, with 12 bases sitting between them. CDR3 in DNA: TGTGCCAGCAGTCCGAGCACGGGGTCTGGAAACACCATATATTTT. Translating gives CASSPSTGSGNTIYF.

J is TRBJ1-1 and V is TRBV9; TRBD1 agrees at 7 bases. This CDR3 has 15 residues. CDR1 and CDR2 from the germline V gene are SGDLS and YYNGEE. V was pared by 7 bases and J by 7 bases, with 16 bases of the junction left unmatched. CDR3 sequence: CASLRGDSEGDEAFF. CDR3 bases: TGTGCCAGCCTCAGGGGGGACAGCGAGGGGGATGAAGCTTTCTTT.